The rows below give T cell receptor beta chains drawn from one sample of a study of blood T cell repertoires in COVID-19. Using immunoSEQ multiplex PCR, the repertoire was profiled, and TCRdb retains in-frame clones only, with some absent. Seen here are approximately 160,000 clones, roughly four fifths observed once, and the top ten hold over 10%. Input material: peripheral blood. The receptors originated from a man between 70 and 80 years old who had recovered from COVID-19. The CDR3 runs from the conserved cysteine through the conserved F or W. A D gene is named only where the DNA matches it firmly. A clone size is listed for some rows: how often the clone was seen (once, few, many), or a class if it is expanded.

cdr3_nt cdr3_aa j_call v_call clone_size d_call
TGTGCCAGCAGCTTAGTTTCTAGCGGGAGGGAGACCCAGTACTTC CASSLVSSGRETQYF TRBJ2-5 TRBV7-2 . TRBD2
TGTGCCAGCAGCAGGGGGTTTAGGGACGAGCAGTACTTC CASSRGFRDEQYF TRBJ2-7 TRBV7-3 . .
TGTGCCAGCAGTTTCTTGAACACTGAAGCTTTCTTT CASSFLNTEAFF TRBJ1-1 TRBV27 . .
TGTGCCAGTTCCCGTGGGGACACGAGGAAGGAGACCCAGTACTTC CASSRGDTRKETQYF TRBJ2-5 TRBV7-6 . .
TGTGCCAGCAGTGTAAATCAGGGCTACGAGCAGTACTTC CASSVNQGYEQYF TRBJ2-7 TRBV28 . .
TGCGCCAGCAGCCACGGACAGGGGGAGTTAACGGACACCGGGGAGCTGTTTTTT CASSHGQGELTDTGELFF TRBJ2-2 TRBV5-1 . TRBD1
TGTGCCAGCTCACCAGATAGGACAGGGCTCAAGAACACCTTC CASSPDRTGLKNTF TRBJ1-2 TRBV18 . TRBD1
TGTGCCAGCAGCTTAGCGTTAGCGGCAGATACGCAGTATTTT CASSLALAADTQYF TRBJ2-3 TRBV7-9 . .
TGCGCCAGCAGCGCTACCCCCGGGACAGGGATTCAAGAGACCCAGTACTTC CASSATPGTGIQETQYF TRBJ2-5 TRBV5-1 once TRBD1
TGTGCCAGCAGCTTAACTAGCGGGACATACAATGAGCAGTTCTTC CASSLTSGTYNEQFF TRBJ2-1 TRBV7-2 . TRBD2
TGTGCCAGCAGCCCCCCCCAGGGGCTCGGCTACGAGCAGTACTTC CASSPPQGLGYEQYF TRBJ2-7 TRBV7-9 few .
TGCGCCAGCAGCTCCGGCTCCGAGGGGGCTAGGTATATCGGCATTCAGTACTTC CASSSGSEGARYIGIQYF TRBJ2-4 TRBV5-1 . TRBD1
TGTGCCAGCAGCCGTTTCGCAGCCGGAGGAGATGAAAAACTGTTTTTT CASSRFAAGGDEKLFF TRBJ1-4 TRBV5-6 . .
TGTGCCAGTAGTATTGTTCAGGTCAATCAGCCCCAGCATTTT CASSIVQVNQPQHF TRBJ1-5 TRBV19 . .
TGTGCCAGTAGTGACAGGGTCGGTAATTCACCCCTCCACTTT CASSDRVGNSPLHF TRBJ1-6 TRBV19 few TRBD1
TGTGCCAGCAGCTTGGCCTGGGCAGGCGTCTACGAGCAGTACTTC CASSLAWAGVYEQYF TRBJ2-7 TRBV5-5 . .
TGTGCCAGCAGCCTCGAGCTAGCGGAGAATGAGCAGTTCTTC CASSLELAENEQFF TRBJ2-1 TRBV5-4 . TRBD2
TGTGCCAGCAGCAAAGATAGAGGGGACAATGAGCAGTTCAAGCAGTTCTTC CASSKDRGDNEQFKQFF TRBJ2-1 TRBV21-1 . .
TGTGCCAGCAGCTTGGCCCTCAACACCGGGGAGCTGTTTTTT CASSLALNTGELFF TRBJ2-2 TRBV5-6 . .
TGTGCCAGCCTAGGACAGGGTAGTGAGCAGTTCTTC CASLGQGSEQFF TRBJ2-1 TRBV2 . TRBD1
TGTGCCAGCAGCGCGGGGACTAGCGGGATTGGTGAGCAGTTCTTC CASSAGTSGIGEQFF TRBJ2-1 TRBV5-4 . TRBD2
TGTGCCATCAATTACGATCGGAGCACTGAAGCTTTCTTT CAINYDRSTEAFF TRBJ1-1 TRBV10-3 . .
TGTGCCAGCAGTGAATCCCCTAGCGGGAGCCCCACCTCCTACAATGAGCAGTTCTTC CASSESPSGSPTSYNEQFF TRBJ2-1 TRBV2 . TRBD2
TGTGCCAGCTCCGCAGGGGGCGAGACTGAAGCTTTCTTT CASSAGGETEAFF TRBJ1-1 TRBV6-5 once TRBD1
TGTGCTAATGCCCGGGACTCTATCACAGATACGCAGTATTTT CANARDSITDTQYF TRBJ2-3 TRBV12-5 . .
TGTGCCAGTAGTCCTCTTGGTAGCGCGATTGAGCAGTTCTTC CASSPLGSAIEQFF TRBJ2-1 TRBV19 . .
TGTGCCAGCAGCCTCACGACAGGGATTGATTCACCCCTCCACTTT CASSLTTGIDSPLHF TRBJ1-6 TRBV7-2 . TRBD1
TGCGCCAGCAGTGGGGCCCGCAACTACGAGCAGTACTTC CASSGARNYEQYF TRBJ2-7 TRBV10-2 . .
TGCGCCAGCAGCTTGGCCCCCAGGGAGAACACCGGGGAGCTGTTTTTT CASSLAPRENTGELFF TRBJ2-2 TRBV5-1 . .
TGTGCCATCAGAGGGGTGGGGACTAGCGTTTCGAGCTCCTACAATGAGCAGTTCTTC CAIRGVGTSVSSSYNEQFF TRBJ2-1 TRBV10-3 once TRBD2
TGTGCCAGCAGCTTGTATCTTGGCACAGATACGCAGTATTTT CASSLYLGTDTQYF TRBJ2-3 TRBV5-4 . .
TGTGCCAGCACCCCACGGGCGGGACAGGGAGGCGAGCAGTACTTC CASTPRAGQGGEQYF TRBJ2-7 TRBV7-8 . TRBD1
TGTGCCAGCAGTCCCTCTCGACAGTTTACAGATACGCAGTATTTT CASSPSRQFTDTQYF TRBJ2-3 TRBV27 . .
TGTGCCAGCCTATTGGGCGAAAAACTGTTTTTT CASLLGEKLFF TRBJ1-4 TRBV6-1 . .
TGTGCCACCAGTGATGGGACTAGCCGTGCAGATACGCAGTATTTT CATSDGTSRADTQYF TRBJ2-3 TRBV24-1 . TRBD2
TGTGCCACCAGCAGGGGCGGGTCTGCAACTAATGAAAAACTGTTTTTT CATSRGGSATNEKLFF TRBJ1-4 TRBV15 . .
TGTGCCAGTACCCGGAGAACTAGCGCGACGAACACCGGGGAGCTGTTTTTT CASTRRTSATNTGELFF TRBJ2-2 TRBV19 once TRBD2
TGTGCCACCAGCTTTAGCGGGAGCGGCGCCCGGAATGAGCAGTTCTTC CATSFSGSGARNEQFF TRBJ2-1 TRBV15 . TRBD2
TGTGCCAGCGGGGAGGCTCGGTCCTACAATGAGCAGTTCTTC CASGEARSYNEQFF TRBJ2-1 TRBV11-2 . .
TGCGCCAGCAGTGCCAGCTCTGGAAACACCATATATTTT CASSASSGNTIYF TRBJ1-3 TRBV10-1 . .
TGCGCCAGCAGCCGGGACAGAGATGGAAACACCATATATTTT CASSRDRDGNTIYF TRBJ1-3 TRBV5-1 . TRBD1
TGTGCCAGCAGCTTGGGGACTACCCTTAACAATGAGCAGTTCTTC CASSLGTTLNNEQFF TRBJ2-1 TRBV7-9 . TRBD2
TGTGCCAGCATGAAGCGGGAGGGCCCTCACAATGAGCAGTTCTTC CASMKREGPHNEQFF TRBJ2-1 TRBV6-8 . TRBD2
TGTGCCAGTAGTCTGACTAGCGGGGCTTCCTACAATGAGCAGTTCTTC CASSLTSGASYNEQFF TRBJ2-1 TRBV19 . TRBD2
TGCGCCAGCAGTCTCGGCAGGGGGTTATCCTACGAGCAGTACTTC CASSLGRGLSYEQYF TRBJ2-7 TRBV5-1 . TRBD1
TGTGCCATCAGTCTAGGGGGTGCCGCGAACACCGGGGAGCTGTTTTTT CAISLGGAANTGELFF TRBJ2-2 TRBV10-3 . .